This entry lists 14 T cell receptor beta chains sequenced from one sample in a study of persistence of HIV-infected CD4 T cells. Cells were stimulated nonspecifically with anti-CD3/anti-CD28 magnetic beads. Sorting of responding CD4+ T cells relied on upregulated CD40 ligand together with CD69. No antigen has been assigned to these receptors. This was the immunoSEQ version 4 assay in survey mode. TCRdb's table, derived via immunoSEQ multiplex PCR, lists solely in-frame clones and lacks some. The sample shows 35,000 to 55,000 clones, around 89% of them seen only once. Here the sequenced sample was CD4+ T cells sorted from PBMCs after roughly 18-hour stimulation, taken from a patient who received antiretroviral therapy. The source of these receptors is an adult woman with HIV who was CMV-seropositive.

The V call is TRBV9, the J call TRBJ2-5; D is unclear. This CDR3 is 13 amino acids long. Trimming removed 0 bases at V and 2 bases at J, with 5 bases between. The V gene's germline CDR1 is SGDLS and CDR2 YYNGEE. CDR3 DNA sequence: TGTGCCAGCAGCGTAGCCCCTCAAGAGACCCAGTACTTC. Translation gives CASSVAPQETQYF.

CDR3 coding DNA: TGCGCCAGCAGTGAACCCAGCGGGGGGTCGGGGGAGCTGTTTTTT. It is translated as CASSEPSGGSGELFF. The chain is built from TRBV10-1 and TRBJ2-2; 9 bases line up with TRBD2. J lost 8 bases, V lost 3 bases, and 7 bases had no gene match. Looked up from germline, CDR1 is WNHNN and CDR2 is SYGVQD (reference sequence). The CDR3 has 15 residues.

The V gene is TRBV5-1, the J gene TRBJ2-3; D is uncertain. Looked up from germline, CDR1 is SGHRS and CDR2 is YFSETQ. The CDR3 runs to 14 residues. Between the trimmed V and J ends, which lost 0 bases and 7 bases, there was a span of 12 bases. The CDR3 region has the DNA TGCGCCAGCAGCTTGGCCATGACCTCTCATACGCAGTATTTT. It yields the protein CASSLAMTSHTQYF.

This sequence joins TRBV4-1 and TRBJ2-7; 14 bases map to TRBD2. Germline V gene data show CDR1 as MGHRA and CDR2 as YSYEKL. The CDR3 contains 16 residues. V trimming: 6 bases; J trimming: 2 bases; junction bases outside the gene matches: 6. The CDR3 region is CASSSGLAGGPYEQYF. As DNA, the CDR3 is TGCGCCAGCAGTTCAGGACTAGCGGGGGGCCCCTACGAGCAGTACTTC.

This chain joins TRBV9 and TRBJ2-1; maybe TRBD1 (5 bases). The CDR3 runs 14 residues. V was pared by 0 bases and J by 5 bases, with 9 bases between. Germline CDR1 SGDLS, CDR2 YYNGEE. The CDR3 here is CASSVVSQDNEQFF. The CDR3 region has the DNA TGTGCCAGCAGCGTAGTTTCACAGGACAATGAGCAGTTCTTC.

This clone appeared once. The chain uses TRBV10-1 and TRBJ1-5; unclear D gene. CDR1 is WNHNN and CDR2 is SYGVQD in the germline V gene (reference sequence). V lost 6 bases, J lost 5 bases, and 8 bases lay in between. This CDR3 spans 12 amino acids. The CDR3 is CASREDDQPQHF. The DNA for the CDR3 is TGCGCCAGCAGGGAAGATGATCAGCCCCAGCATTTT.

The CDR3 spells CASSLSGFGANVLTF. CDR3 coding DNA: TGTGCCAGCAGCTTATCGGGGTTCGGGGCCAACGTCCTGACTTTC. The chain recombines TRBV7-2 with TRBJ2-6; D possibly corresponds to TRBD2 (5 bases). V was trimmed by 2 bases and J by 4 bases, leaving 9 bases between them. The germline gives CDR1 SGHTA, CDR2 FQGNSA. The CDR3 loop spans 15 amino acids.

CDR3 sequence: CASSLEGRRGGTDTQYF. The CDR3 nucleotides are TGCGCCAGCAGCTTGGAAGGACGGCGGGGGGGCACAGATACGCAGTATTTT. The chain uses TRBV5-1 and TRBJ2-3, with 8 positions matching TRBD2. Germline CDR1 SGHRS, CDR2 YFSETQ. The CDR3 runs to 17 residues. J lost 1 base, V lost 0 bases, and 7 bases had no gene match.

V usage is TRBV29-1 and J usage is TRBJ2-1; D unclear. Looked up from germline, CDR1 is SQVTM and CDR2 is ANQGSEA. Trimming pared 8 bases from V and 9 bases from J, leaving 20 bases between. There are 13 residues in the CDR3. DNA for the CDR3: TGCAGCACTCGTACGGGCCCTTTTGCTGAGCAGTTCTTC. As protein: CSTRTGPFAEQFF.

The chain recombines TRBV3-1 (or the pseudogene TRBV3-2) with TRBJ1-3; D is unclear. The germline CDR1 and CDR2 sequences are LGHDT and YNNKEL (reference sequence). There are 16 residues in the CDR3. V was cut by 1 base and J by 0 bases, with 10 bases left in between. The DNA for the CDR3 is TGTGCCAGCAGCCAAGGAGCGGGTAGCTCTGGAAACACCATATATTTT. This translates into CASSQGAGSSGNTIYF.

The chain uses TRBV2 and TRBJ1-2, with TRBD1 matching 7 bases. Trimming cost V 3 bases and J 5 bases; bases outside gene matches: 3. CDR1 and CDR2 from the germline V gene are SNHLY and FYNNEI. The CDR3 runs to 13 residues. CDR3 in DNA: TGTGCCAGCAGTGAGGGGACAGATTATGGCTACACCTTC. Amino acids: CASSEGTDYGYTF.

The chain joins TRBV6-1 to TRBJ1-5, with D perhaps TRBD1 (5 bases). This CDR3 spans 15 amino acids. V was pared by 2 bases and J by 0 bases, with 8 bases between. Per the germline V gene, CDR1 is MNHNS and CDR2 is SASEGT. DNA of the CDR3: TGTGCCAGCAGTGAACCGGGGGATAGCAATCAGCCCCAGCATTTT. Encoded protein: CASSEPGDSNQPQHF.

This rearrangement joins TRBV29-1 to TRBJ2-3, with TRBD1 identical over 7 bases. Looked up from germline, CDR1 is SQVTM and CDR2 is ANQGSEA. The CDR3 length is 14 residues. Germline trimming cut 2 bases from V and 6 bases from J; bases unmatched to any gene: 8. The CDR3 sequence is CSVESRGLLDTQYF. As DNA, the CDR3 is TGCAGCGTTGAAAGTAGGGGGCTATTGGATACGCAGTATTTT.

The chain recombines TRBV5-1 with TRBJ1-2, with TRBD1 as a possible D gene (6 bases). This CDR3 contains 14 residues. CDR1 and CDR2 (germline): SGHRS, YFSETQ. V lost 6 bases, J lost 9 bases, and 21 bases lay in between. The CDR3 here is CASNPSGPGASYTF. DNA for the CDR3: TGCGCCAGCAACCCCTCGGGGCCAGGGGCTAGCTACACCTTC.